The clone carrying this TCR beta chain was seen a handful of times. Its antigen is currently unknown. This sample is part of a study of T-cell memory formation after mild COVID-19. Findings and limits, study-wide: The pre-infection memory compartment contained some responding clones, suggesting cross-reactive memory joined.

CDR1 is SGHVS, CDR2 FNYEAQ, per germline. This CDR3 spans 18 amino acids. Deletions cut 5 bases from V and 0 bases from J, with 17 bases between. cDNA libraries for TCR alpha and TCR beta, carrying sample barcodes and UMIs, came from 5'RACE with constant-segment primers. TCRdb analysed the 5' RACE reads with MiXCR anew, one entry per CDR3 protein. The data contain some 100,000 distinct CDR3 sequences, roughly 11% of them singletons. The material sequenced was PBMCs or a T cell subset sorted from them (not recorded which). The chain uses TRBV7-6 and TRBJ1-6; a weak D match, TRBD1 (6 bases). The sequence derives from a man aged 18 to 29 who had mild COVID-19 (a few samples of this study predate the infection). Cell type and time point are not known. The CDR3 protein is CASSRLGGSSSYNSPLHF. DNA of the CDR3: TGTGCCAGCAGCCGGTTAGGGGGGTCTAGCTCCTATAATTCACCCCTCCACTTT.